This T cell receptor (beta chain) was obtained from a study of Ad26.COV2.S vaccination and SARS-CoV-2 variants. Repertoires were generated with immunoSEQ multiplex PCR, while TCRdb's copy carries only in-frame clones and drops some. There are 290,000 or so clones in the sample; 70% to 90% occur only once, and approximately 3.4% lies in the top ten. Regarding treatment: around 19 received Ad26.COV2.S at low or high dose, single or two shots; five or six received placebo; per-sample allocation not given. Sampling was done on day 63 after the first vaccine or placebo injection. V gave up 5 bases and J gave up 3 bases, with 9 bases separating them. The germline CDR1 and CDR2 sequences are LNHDA and SQIVND (reference sequence). The CDR3 is made up of 13 amino acids.

The origin of this receptor is a person aged 18-65 years who received the Ad26.COV2.S COVID-19 vaccine or a placebo. This chain joins TRBV19 and TRBJ2-3, with D tentatively TRBD2 (5 bases). The specimen comprised peripheral blood, sampled in a trial of Ad26.COV2.S vaccine versus placebo. The CDR3 DNA reads as TGTGCCAGTAGTGTTAGCGAGACAGATACGCAGTATTTT. Amino acid sequence: CASSVSETDTQYF. The full variable domain, with the rest looked up from reference TRBV19 and TRBJ2-3, is DGGITQSPKYLFRKEGQNVTLSCEQNLNHDAMYWYRQDPGQGLRLIYYSQIVNDFQKGDIAEGYSVSREKKESFPLTVTSAQKNPTAFYLCASSVSETDTQYFGPGTRLTVL.